A single sample gave rise to the 17 T cell receptor beta chains below, sequenced in a study of blood T cell repertoires in COVID-19. Using immunoSEQ multiplex PCR, the repertoire was profiled, and TCRdb retains in-frame clones only, with some absent. The profile shows about 260,000 clones, more than 80% of them singletons. Sample: peripheral blood. These receptors came from a woman aged 40-49 years with acute or convalescent COVID-19.

In this sample, this clone turned up once. V gene TRBV6-1 combines with J gene TRBJ2-7, with 9 bases aligning to TRBD1. The germline V gene encodes CDR1 MNHNS and CDR2 SASEGT. The CDR3 runs 15 residues. Trimming removed 3 bases from V and 6 bases from J; junction bases left unmatched: 9. As DNA, the CDR3 is TGTGCCAGCAGTGACCCCTCACAGGGGGCGAGCGAGCAGTACGTC. Its protein product is CASSDPSQGASEQYV.

V gene TRBV12-3 or TRBV12-4 combines with J gene TRBJ1-1; D gene unclear. V gave up 3 bases and J gave up 9 bases, with 14 bases separating them. The CDR3 consists of 13 residues. The CDR3 DNA reads as TGTGCCAGCAGTTTCGCAGATTTTATACAAGCTTTCTTT. As protein: CASSFADFIQAFF.

This clone was seen once. This chain joins TRBV6-5 and TRBJ1-2; the match to TRBD1 covers 7 bases. J gave up 1 base and V 5 bases, and 7 bases lay outside the gene matches. The CDR3 spans 15 residues. Germline V gives CDR1 MNHEY, CDR2 SVGAGI. CDR3 nucleotides: TGTGCCAGCAGTCCCCGACAGGGAATTAACTATGGCTACACCTTC. It codes for CASSPRQGINYGYTF.

The V gene is TRBV23-1, the J gene TRBJ1-1; D ambiguous. Being an ORF, TRBV23-1 has a function that is uncertain. The CDR3 is 15 residues long. V lost 0 bases and J lost 1, with 9 bases in between. The CDR3 DNA sequence: TGCGCCAGCAGTCAATCGAGGGAGCAGAACACTGAAGCTTTCTTT. Encoded protein: CASSQSREQNTEAFF.

The chain combines TRBV6-5 with TRBJ2-4; 9 nucleotides align to TRBD1. CDR1 MNHEY and CDR2 SVGAGI come from the germline V gene. The CDR3 length is 14 residues. The V gene end was trimmed by 6 bases and the J gene end by 6 bases; junction bases not matched to a gene: 6. The CDR3 region is CASSNRGLINIQYF. CDR3 DNA: TGTGCCAGCAGCAACAGGGGGCTCATAAACATTCAGTACTTC.

V gene TRBV3-1 (or the pseudogene TRBV3-2) combines with J gene TRBJ2-2; maybe TRBD2 (6 bases). Trimming shortened V by 1 base and J by 8 bases, and 8 bases separated the two germline ends. In germline, CDR1 is LGHDT, CDR2 YNNKEL (reference sequence). The CDR3 has 13 amino acids. DNA of the CDR3: TGTGCCAGCAGCCAAGGGGCGGGAGGGGAGCTGTTTTTT. Translating gives CASSQGAGGELFF.

The rearrangement uses TRBV29-1 and TRBJ1-1; D might be TRBD1 (6 bases). The V and J ends lost 7 bases and 5 bases respectively, with 20 bases between them. In germline, CDR1 is SQVTM, CDR2 ANQGSEA. The CDR3 sequence is 14 residues long. The CDR3 bases are TGCAGCGCCTCTGAGATGGGGGCGGCGACTGAAGCTTTCTTT. The encoded protein is CSASEMGAATEAFF.

The chain combines TRBV6-2 or TRBV6-3 with TRBJ2-3; D may be TRBD2 (6 bases). V gave up 7 bases and J gave up 0 bases, with 20 bases separating them. Germline V gives CDR1 MNHEY, CDR2 SVGEGT. The CDR3 has 17 residues. CDR3 in amino acids: CASNYLQGLTSTDTQYF. The CDR3 region has the DNA TGTGCCAGCAATTATCTCCAGGGACTGACTAGCACAGATACGCAGTATTTT.

This clone was observed once. The V and J genes are TRBV3-1 (or the pseudogene TRBV3-2) and TRBJ1-3; unclear D gene. The CDR3 extends over 16 amino acids. V gave up 2 bases and J gave up 3 bases, with 14 bases separating them. The V gene's germline CDR1 is LGHDT and CDR2 YNNKEL (reference sequence). CDR3 bases: TGTGCCAGCAGCCAAAGCGGGCCTCTTTTTGGAAACACCATATATTTT. Translation gives CASSQSGPLFGNTIYF.

This rearrangement joins TRBV5-1 to TRBJ2-7; D not certain. Between the trimmed V and J ends, which lost 9 bases and 2 bases, there was a span of 12 bases. The CDR3 runs to 12 residues. Germline assignment: CDR1 SGHRS and CDR2 YFSETQ. The CDR3 region is CATAHGAYEQYV. The CDR3 nucleotides are TGCGCCACCGCCCACGGAGCCTACGAGCAGTACGTC.

The chain links TRBV5-4 to TRBJ1-6; D is uncertain. Germline assignment: CDR1 SGHNT and CDR2 YYREEE (reference sequence). CDR3 size: 18 residues. V shed 3 bases and J shed 0 bases, with 16 bases lying between them. The DNA for the CDR3 is TGTGCCAGCAGCTCCCCGGAGGCTTTGGGCTCCTATAATTCACCCCTCCACTTT. Amino acids: CASSSPEALGSYNSPLHF.

The chain uses TRBV11-2 and TRBJ2-6; D may be TRBD1 (5 bases). Germline V gene lookup returns CDR1 SGHAT and CDR2 FQNNGV. Trimming took off 5 bases at V and 0 bases at J, with 17 bases between the two ends. This CDR3 is built from 18 residues. CDR3 DNA: TGTGCCAGCAGCCCAGGGTGGGCCGCCAACTCTGGGGCCAACGTCCTGACTTTC. It translates to CASSPGWAANSGANVLTF.

The chain is built from TRBV4-2 and TRBJ2-3; weak D call: TRBD1 (5 bases). Per germline, CDR1 LGHNA and CDR2 YNFKEQ. The CDR3 totals 16 residues. The ends were cut back, 0 bases at V and 3 bases at J, with 13 bases in the middle. CDR3 residues: CASSQEVVQATDTQYF. DNA of the CDR3: TGTGCCAGCAGCCAAGAAGTCGTACAGGCGACAGATACGCAGTATTTT.

This clone was observed a single time. The rearrangement uses TRBV2 and TRBJ1-1; 8 nucleotides align to TRBD1. The V segment lost 6 bases and the J segment 8 bases; nucleotides outside the gene matches: 8. Per the germline V gene, CDR1 is SNHLY and CDR2 is FYNNEI. The CDR3 totals 13 residues. The CDR3 spells CASSKGQVFEAFF. CDR3 coding DNA: TGTGCCAGCAGCAAGGGACAGGTTTTCGAAGCTTTCTTT.

V and J are TRBV2 and TRBJ1-5; 8 positions match TRBD1. CDR1 is SNHLY, CDR2 FYNNEI, per germline. The CDR3 covers 15 residues. Trimming removed 4 bases from V and 6 bases from J; junction bases left unmatched: 8. The CDR3 spells CASSADRGLGQPQHF. The CDR3 nucleotides are TGTGCCAGCAGTGCTGACAGGGGTCTAGGTCAGCCCCAGCATTTT.

As DNA, the CDR3 is TGTGCCAGCAGTGAAGCTAGCGGGGAGCTGTTTTTT. It yields the protein CASSEASGELFF. The genes are TRBV6-1 and TRBJ2-2; unclear D gene. The CDR3 contains 12 residues. V lost 0 bases and J lost 7, with 3 bases in between. The germline CDR1 and CDR2 sequences are MNHNS and SASEGT.

As concerns this clone: This sample includes further DNA sequences coding for the same CDR3. V usage is TRBV27 and J usage is TRBJ1-5, with a possible D match to TRBD1 (5 bases). The ends were cut back, 0 bases at V and 1 base at J, with 7 bases in the middle. Germline loops: CDR1 MNHEY, CDR2 SMNVEV (reference sequence). The CDR3 loop spans 15 amino acids. The DNA for the CDR3 is TGTGCCAGCAGTTTATCGGGGGGGAGCAATCAGCCCCAGCATTTT. Translated: CASSLSGGSNQPQHF.